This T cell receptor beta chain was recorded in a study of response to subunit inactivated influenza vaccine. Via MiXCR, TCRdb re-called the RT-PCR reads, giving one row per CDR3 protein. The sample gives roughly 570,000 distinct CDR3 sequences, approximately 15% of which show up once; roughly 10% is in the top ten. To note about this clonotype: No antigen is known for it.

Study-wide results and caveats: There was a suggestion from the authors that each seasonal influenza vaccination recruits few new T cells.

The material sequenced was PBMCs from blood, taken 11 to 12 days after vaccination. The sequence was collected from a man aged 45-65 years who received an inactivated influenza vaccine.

Here the CDR3 reads CASSFQGILVTQYF. CDR3 sequence (DNA): TGTGCCAGCAGTTTCCAGGGAATTCTAGTGACCCAGTACTTC. The gene calls are TRBV28 and TRBJ2-5, with D possibly being TRBD1 (5 bases). CDR3 size: 14 residues. The ends were cut back, 3 bases at V and 7 bases at J, with 15 bases in the middle. Germline V gives CDR1 MDHEN, CDR2 SYDVKM.